Below are 13 T cell receptor beta chains sequenced from a single sample in a study of shared clonotypes between healthy human individuals. Positively selected for CCR7, the CD45RO-negative cells used as naive CD8 cells excluded terminally differentiated effector memory CD45RA+ cells. Assay used: immunoSEQ multiplex PCR; TCRdb lists only in-frame clones, some missing. The data contain approximately 720,000 clones, around 92% of them singletons. The sample taken for sequencing was naive CD8+ T cells sorted from blood. All receptors derive from a man aged 25-40 years in good health.

The CDR3 spells CASSPDGGGNEQFF. The CDR3 DNA sequence: TGTGCCAGCAGCCCTGATGGGGGGGGCAATGAGCAGTTCTTC. V gene TRBV5-4 combines with J gene TRBJ2-1; 7 positions match TRBD2. The CDR3 contains 14 residues. Looked up from germline, CDR1 is SGHNT and CDR2 is YYREEE (reference sequence). Trimming at V came to 4 bases and at J to 6 bases, leaving 7 bases not matched to a gene.

The V and J genes are TRBV28 and TRBJ2-7; D ambiguous. The V gene's germline CDR1 is MDHEN and CDR2 SYDVKM. V lost 2 bases, J lost 1 base, and 9 bases lay in between. The CDR3 length is 14 residues. The CDR3 loop reads CASSLVLTSYEQYF. CDR3 sequence (DNA): TGTGCCAGCAGTTTAGTTCTCACTTCCTACGAGCAGTACTTC.

J is TRBJ2-1 and V is TRBV4-3, with 8 bases matching TRBD1. V was clipped by 0 bases and J by 9 bases; unmatched bases: 1. The CDR3 is 13 amino acids. Germline values: CDR1 LGHNA, CDR2 YSLEER. CDR3 bases: TGCGCCAGCAGCCAAGACAGGGGGCTTGAGCAGTTCTTC. Its translation: CASSQDRGLEQFF.

V and J are TRBV10-3 and TRBJ2-7; D not resolved. Trimming removed 3 bases at V and 4 bases at J, with 13 bases between. Germline values: CDR1 ENHRY, CDR2 SYGVKD. The CDR3 has 14 residues. This chain's CDR3 is CAISEIPGLYEQYF. The CDR3 coding sequence is TGTGCCATCAGTGAAATTCCCGGATTATACGAGCAGTACTTC.

This chain connects TRBV27 to TRBJ2-1, with 7 bases fitting TRBD2. CDR1 is MNHEY, CDR2 SMNVEV, per germline (reference sequence). V shed 4 bases, J shed 6 bases, and the junction held 9 bases outside the gene matches. The CDR3 totals 15 residues. CDR3 amino acids: CASSSLRDYSNEQFF. In nucleotides, the CDR3 is TGTGCCAGCAGTTCGCTCCGGGACTACTCCAATGAGCAGTTCTTC.

The V call is TRBV29-1, the J call TRBJ1-1; TRBD1 aligns across 7 bases. The CDR3 extends over 11 amino acids. Losses at the gene ends were 6 bases for V and 10 bases for J; bases not matched to a gene: 8. Per the germline V gene, CDR1 is SQVTM and CDR2 is ANQGSEA. In nucleotides, the CDR3 is TGCAGCGTCCCCCAGGGGGTGGGAGCTTTCTTT. Its translation is CSVPQGVGAFF.

This clone was seen only once. The sample contains more than one DNA sequence encoding this CDR3. The V and J genes are TRBV7-9 and TRBJ1-4; D gene uncertain. CDR1 and CDR2 (germline): SEHNR, FQNEAQ (reference sequence). V was trimmed by 5 bases and J by 8 bases, leaving 21 bases between them. The CDR3 has 16 amino acids. CDR3 DNA sequence: TGTGCCAGCAGCCTAGAAAGGAACGGCTTGAAGGAAAAACTGTTTTTT. Amino acids: CASSLERNGLKEKLFF.

The chain joins TRBV2 to TRBJ1-3; 7 bases map to TRBD1. CDR1 and CDR2 (germline): SNHLY, FYNNEI. This CDR3 region has 16 residues. With 6 bases clipped from V and 1 base from J, the junction kept 9 bases outside the gene matches. CDR3 sequence: CASSRDSVESGNTIYF. The CDR3 DNA reads as TGTGCCAGCAGCCGGGACAGTGTGGAGTCTGGAAACACCATATATTTT. Filled out from reference TRBV2 and TRBJ1-3, the complete variable domain reads EPEVTQTPSHQVTQMGQEVILRCVPISNHLYFYWYRQILGQKVEFLVSFYNNEISEKSEIFDDQFSVERPDGSNFTLKIRSTKLEDSAMYFCASSRDSVESGNTIYFGEGSWLTVV.

The chain employs TRBV5-6 and TRBJ2-1; D ambiguous. This CDR3 has 14 residues. V dropped 3 bases and J dropped 5 bases, with 12 bases sitting between them. CDR1 is SGHDT and CDR2 is YYEEEE in the germline V gene. The CDR3 DNA reads TGTGCCAGCAGCTCCTTAGCTGTCCACAATGAGCAGTTCTTC. It specifies CASSSLAVHNEQFF.

The V call is TRBV6-1, the J call TRBJ1-5; 9 nucleotides match TRBD1. This CDR3 has 15 residues. With 3 bases clipped from V and 6 bases from J, the junction kept 6 bases outside the gene matches. Germline V gene lookup returns CDR1 MNHNS and CDR2 SASEGT. The CDR3 region is CASSELQGAGQPQHF. Here the CDR3 DNA reads TGTGCCAGCAGTGAGCTACAGGGGGCTGGTCAGCCCCAGCATTTT.

The rearrangement joins TRBV5-1 to TRBJ2-2; D perhaps matches TRBD2 (6 bases). The CDR3 runs to 22 residues. Germline V gene sequence: CDR1 SGHRS, CDR2 YFSETQ. V dropped 1 base and J dropped 0 bases, with 28 bases sitting between them. CDR3 sequence reads: CASSLYFHSGRKSETNTGELFF. CDR3 bases: TGCGCCAGCAGCTTGTATTTTCATAGCGGACGAAAGTCGGAAACGAACACCGGGGAGCTGTTTTTT.

The rearrangement joins TRBV7-8 to TRBJ2-7; unclear D gene. Germline CDR1 is SGHVS and CDR2 is FQNEAQ. V shed 5 bases and J shed 7 bases, with 15 bases lying between them. This CDR3 is 13 amino acids long. CDR3 nucleotide sequence: TGTGCCAGCAGCCCGTTCGCAACGGTGGAGCAGTACTTC. This sequence encodes CASSPFATVEQYF. Using reference TRBV7-8 and TRBJ2-7 for the parts outside the CDR3, the full variable domain is GAGVSQSPRYKVAKRGQDVALRCDPISGHVSLFWYQQALGQGPEFLTYFQNEAQLDKSGLPSDRFFAERPEGSVSTLKIQRTQQEDSAVYLCASSPFATVEQYFGPGTRLTVT.

The chain joins TRBV9 to TRBJ2-3; 7 bases match TRBD2. The V gene's germline CDR1 is SGDLS and CDR2 YYNGEE. The CDR3 spans 19 residues. The ends lost 2 bases at V and 2 bases at J; junction bases unmatched: 17. CDR3 protein: CASSVEYHQGGSNTDTQYF. The CDR3 DNA follows: TGTGCCAGCAGCGTCGAATACCATCAGGGCGGGAGTAACACAGATACGCAGTATTTT.